The 13 T cell receptor beta chains listed next were all sequenced from one sample in a study of blood T cells in healthy people across ages (dated by TCRdb to 2013 to 2016). Libraries came from 5' RACE. The run used an Illumina HiSeq 2500. A second PCR of about 6 to 12 cycles was run with a J-beta primer mix and a sample-barcoded 5' primer. TCRdb handled the public reads itself, with Q25 trimming in fastp and clone calling in MiXCR, and kept productive beta chains. Rows are unified per CDR3 protein, each entry keeping the most common DNA and genes. The table for this sample lists 1.5 million to 2 million distinct CDR3 sequences; 28% of them were counted only once. The top ten constitute more than 6% of the sample. The sample taken for sequencing was blood. These receptors were taken from a woman aged 30 to 39 in good health.

This clonotype was counted only a few times. This chain links TRBV12-3 or TRBV12-4 with TRBJ2-4, with 11 nucleotides matching TRBD2. This CDR3 is built from 14 residues. V lost 11 bases to trimming and J lost 8 bases; unmatched junction nucleotides: 11. The CDR3 here is CACTTTSGEDIQYF. The CDR3 nucleotides read TGTGCCTGCACCACGACTAGCGGGGAAGACATTCAGTACTTC.

Only one count was recorded for this clonotype. The chain combines TRBV3-1 with TRBJ1-6; D is unresolved. The CDR3 is made up of 15 amino acids. With 5 bases removed from V and 5 bases from J, the gap between germline ends came to 13 bases. CDR1 is LGHDT and CDR2 is YNNKEL in the germline V gene (reference sequence). CDR3 protein: CASSLVGPDNSPLHF. CDR3 coding DNA: TGTGCCAGCAGCTTAGTTGGACCGGATAATTCACCCCTCCACTTT.

This clonotype was detected only a few times. The J gene is TRBJ1-1, the V gene TRBV6-5; D remains ambiguous. V lost 10 bases, J lost 4 bases, and 16 bases lay in between. The CDR3 has 13 residues. Germline V gives CDR1 MNHEY, CDR2 SVGAGI. The CDR3 DNA is TGTGCCACCCTAGCTATAGGTAGCACTGAAGCTTTCTTT. The encoded protein is CATLAIGSTEAFF.

The chain recombines TRBV7-9 with TRBJ2-1; 7 bases line up with TRBD2. The CDR3 is 16 residues long. J lost 1 base, V lost 5 bases, and 8 bases had no gene match. The germline V gene has CDR1 SEHNR and CDR2 FQNEAQ (reference sequence). In DNA, the CDR3 is TGTGCCAGCAGCACCTCAGGGCGGGGGTCCTACAATGAGCAGTTCTTC. This gives the protein CASSTSGRGSYNEQFF. The full variable domain, in which reference TRBV7-9 and TRBJ2-1 provide the parts outside the CDR3, is DTGVSQNPRHKITKRGQNVTFRCDPISEHNRLYWYRQTLGQGPEFLTYFQNEAQLEKSRLLSDRFSAERPKGSFSTLEIQRTEQGDSAMYLCASSTSGRGSYNEQFFGPGTRLTVL.

The chain carries TRBV25-1 and TRBJ1-4; weak D call: TRBD1 (6 bases). In germline, CDR1 is MGHDK, CDR2 SYGVNS. The CDR3 covers 15 residues. Deletions cut 10 bases from V and 3 bases from J, with 18 bases between. This chain's CDR3 is CATTGGGASNEKLFF. The DNA for the CDR3 is TGTGCCACCACGGGAGGGGGAGCGTCTAATGAAAAACTGTTTTTT.

The chain links TRBV21-1 to TRBJ2-5; the table gives TRBD1 as D, unverified against the DNA. TRBV21-1 is a pseudogene locus. The CDR3 is 13 amino acids. CDR3 sequence (DNA): TGTGCCAGCAGCCTTTCCCCTAATCGGACCCAGTACTTC. This gives the protein CASSLSPNRTQYF.

With respect to this clonotype: This sequence may be a read error, since a much larger clone differs from it by one base. The CDR3 spells CAIRGQSPCEQYF. The CDR3 nucleotides read TGTGCCATCAGGGGACAGAGCCCCTGCGAGCAGTACTTC. The chain has TRBV10-3 and TRBJ2-5, with 7 bases lining up with TRBD1. The DNA end is more similar to TRBJ2-7, so the J call may be wrong. This CDR3 spans 13 amino acids. Germline CDR1 reads ENHRY; CDR2 reads SYGVKD.

This clonotype was counted only a few times. V and J are TRBV5-7 and TRBJ1-5; 7 nucleotides match TRBD1. TRBV5-7 is identified as an open reading frame with a role that is uncertain. The CDR3 totals 17 residues. With 4 bases clipped from V and 0 bases from J, the junction kept 10 bases outside the gene matches. The CDR3 coding sequence is TGTGCCAGCAGCCGCCGGGACAGTAGTTATAGCAATCAGCCCCAGCATTTT. Protein sequence: CASSRRDSSYSNQPQHF.

This clonotype turned up a few times. V is TRBV28 and J is TRBJ2-7, with a tentative D call TRBD2 (6 bases). The DNA end is a closer match to TRBJ2-5, so the J assignment may be wrong. Germline-derived CDR1 and CDR2 are MDHEN and SYDVKM. This CDR3 comprises 13 residues. This CDR3 reads CASSLTGGATQYF. CDR3 sequence (DNA): TGTGCCAGCAGTTTAACCGGAGGGGCGACCCAGTACTTC.

This clonotype showed up many times. J is TRBJ1-2 and V is TRBV5-1, with no clear D. Trimming removed 3 bases at V and 2 bases at J, with 8 bases between. Looked up from germline, CDR1 is SGHRS and CDR2 is YFSETQ. The CDR3 consists of 13 residues. CDR3 bases: TGCGCCAGCAGCTCGACGGAAAACTATGGCTACACCTTC. Translated, it gives CASSSTENYGYTF.

The chain links TRBV20-1 to TRBJ2-3, with D possibly TRBD2 on 6 matching bases. The CDR3 is 15 residues long. Germline V CDR1 and CDR2: DFQATT, SNEGSKA (reference sequence). The V end lost 4 bases, the J end lost 1 base, and 15 bases lay between the germline ends. CDR3 nucleotides: TGCAGTGCTACCCCCGACGGGAGAGGCACAGATACGCAGTATTTT. Its translation: CSATPDGRGTDTQYF.

This clonotype was counted at least ten times. The chain joins TRBV7-3 to TRBJ2-1; 7 positions match TRBD1. The CDR3 has 13 residues. Per the germline V gene, CDR1 is SGHTA and CDR2 is FQGTGA. V shed 8 bases and J 6 bases; nucleotides not matched to a gene: 7. The CDR3 here is CASQKTGFNEQFF. The CDR3 bases are TGTGCCAGCCAAAAGACAGGGTTCAATGAGCAGTTCTTC. The full variable domain, completed using reference TRBV7-3 and TRBJ2-1, is GAGVSQTPSNKVTEKGKYVELRCDPISGHTALYWYRQSLGQGPEFLIYFQGTGAADDSGLPNDRFFAVRPEGSVSTLKIQRTERGDSAVYLCASQKTGFNEQFFGPGTRLTVL.

The V and J genes are TRBV7-2 and TRBJ1-6; D is unresolved. The ends were cut back, 4 bases at V and 13 bases at J, with 11 bases in the middle. CDR1 and CDR2 (germline): SGHTA, FQGNSA. The CDR3 spans 12 residues. Here the CDR3 DNA reads TGTGCCAGCAGCTCCAACCGTTCCCCCCTCCACTTT. Protein: CASSSNRSPLHF.